This TCR beta chain was sequenced for a study of T-cell memory formation after mild COVID-19. TCRdb fed the 5' RACE reads into MiXCR, producing one record per CDR3 protein. The sample lists fewer than 450,000 distinct CDR3 sequences, 20% to 25% seen once, with 8.8% in the top ten. The sequencing sample was made of PBMCs or a T cell subset sorted from them (not recorded which). The receptor was derived from an adult woman who had mild COVID-19 (a few samples of this study predate the infection). Cell type and time point are not known.

The CDR3 loop is CATSDSLAGGNDEQFF. The DNA of the CDR3 is TGTGCCACCAGTGATTCACTAGCGGGAGGAAACGATGAGCAGTTCTTC. The chain carries TRBV24-1 and TRBJ2-1; 12 bases match TRBD2. CDR1 and CDR2 (germline): KGHDR, SFDVKD. With 2 bases clipped from V and 8 bases from J, the junction kept 6 bases outside the gene matches. The CDR3 runs 16 residues.